The entry below gives a single T cell receptor (beta chain) sequence along with its context. Its antigen is still unknown. PCR involved 60 Vbeta and 13 Jbeta primers. Assay used: immunoSEQ multiplex PCR; TCRdb lists only in-frame clones, some missing. The sample lists 150,000 to 200,000 clones, 70% to 90% occurring once. The data stem from a study of cytomegalovirus exposure and HLA in healthy donors. The CDR3 covers 14 residues. CDR1 and CDR2 (germline): LNHDA, SQIVND (reference sequence). V trimming: 3 bases; J trimming: 3 bases; junction bases outside the gene matches: 3. General study findings and limits: It was reported that TCR beta sequences correctly inferred the HLA-A and HLA-B alleles for most subjects. Cytomegalovirus status, reportedly, was diagnosed with high specificity and sensitivity by the classifier. HLA restriction was apparent for most CMV-associated TCR beta chains in a later analysis. In a later analysis, TCR beta V- and J-gene trimming showed a link to a missense DCLRE1C variant.

The rearrangement links TRBV19 to TRBJ1-1; 8 bases map to TRBD1. The source material was PBMCs. The sequence was collected from a man aged 18 to 29 in good health and CMV-seropositive. The CDR3 coding sequence is TGTGCCAGTAGTATCCCGGGACAGGACACTGAAGCTTTCTTT. It encodes CASSIPGQDTEAFF.